The 20 T cell receptor beta chains listed next were all sequenced from one sample in a study of CD8 T cells in Susac syndrome. cDNA came from roughly 0.5 to 1 ug RNA primed by random hexamers. TCRdb re-called the immunoSEQ multiplex PCR reads with MiXCR, one entry per CDR3 protein. The table has about 160,000 distinct CDR3 sequences, around 95% seen once. The sample was CD4+ T cells from PBMCs. These receptors originate from a human donor in good health.

The chain combines TRBV5-1 with TRBJ2-7, with D possibly being TRBD2 (5 bases). The CDR3 consists of 15 residues. V was clipped by 1 base and J by 1 base, with 12 bases between them. Germline-derived CDR1 and CDR2 are SGHRS and YFSETQ. The CDR3 sequence: CASSLYSLESYEQYF. CDR3 in DNA: TGCGCCAGCAGCTTGTATTCACTAGAGTCCTACGAGCAGTACTTC. The variable domain in full, completed from reference TRBV5-1 and TRBJ2-7, reads KAGVTQTPRYLIKTRGQQVTLSCSPISGHRSVSWYQQTPGQGLQFLFEYFSETQRNKGNFPGRFSGRQFSNSRSEMNVSTLELGDSALYLCASSLYSLESYEQYFGPGTRLTVT.

About this clonotype itself: A read error may produce the germline difference seen at one junction end. The gene calls are TRBV19 and TRBJ1-2; D perhaps matches TRBD1 (6 bases). Germline V lookup: CDR1 LNHDA, CDR2 SQIVND (reference sequence). The CDR3 runs 17 residues. CDR3 DNA sequence: TGTGCCAGTCGCCAGAGGAACCGGGACATCTCTAAGTATGGCTACACCTTC. It is translated as CASRQRNRDISKYGYTF.

The chain carries TRBV12-3 or TRBV12-4 and TRBJ1-1; D might be TRBD1 (5 bases). V was shortened by 6 bases and J by 4 bases, with 18 bases between the two germline ends. The CDR3 spans 15 residues. CDR3 bases: TGTGCCAGCAGCCCTATCGGCAGGGATCGCACTGAAGCTTTCTTT. Its protein product is CASSPIGRDRTEAFF.

The chain employs TRBV10-3 and TRBJ2-4; TRBD2 is a possible D gene (5 bases). CDR1 and CDR2 (germline): ENHRY, SYGVKD. V was cut by 0 bases and J by 0 bases, with 9 bases left in between. The CDR3 contains 16 residues. The CDR3 loop reads CAISESAGLAKNIQYF. The CDR3 coding sequence is TGTGCCATCAGTGAGTCCGCAGGACTAGCCAAAAACATTCAGTACTTC.

The CDR3 reads CSAKRQGVDEKLFF. Here the CDR3 DNA reads TGCAGTGCCAAACGACAAGGGGTGGATGAAAAACTGTTTTTT. This chain uses TRBV20-1 with TRBJ1-4; maybe TRBD1 (5 bases). The CDR3 totals 14 residues. CDR1 and CDR2 from the germline V gene are DFQATT and SNEGSKA (reference sequence). With 6 bases removed from V and 6 bases from J, the gap between germline ends came to 17 bases.

The rearrangement joins TRBV7-2 to TRBJ2-7, with 10 bases identical to TRBD1. CDR3 size: 14 residues. CDR1 is SGHTA, CDR2 FQGNSA, per germline. V lost 5 bases, J lost 4 bases, and 5 bases stayed unmatched. CDR3 in DNA: TGTGCCAGCAGCCGACCGGGACAGGGGTACGAGCAGTACTTC. Translating it yields CASSRPGQGYEQYF.

CDR3 in DNA: TGCAGCGTTCCCGGACGAAGGGCTGAAGCTTTCTTT. Protein sequence: CSVPGRRAEAFF. The chain carries TRBV29-1 and TRBJ1-1; no firm D call. V lost 5 bases and J lost 6, with 13 bases in between. There are 12 residues in the CDR3. In germline, CDR1 is SQVTM, CDR2 ANQGSEA.

V gene TRBV6-2 or TRBV6-3 combines with J gene TRBJ1-2, with 7 bases fitting TRBD1. Germline assignment: CDR1 MNHEY and CDR2 SVGEGT. The CDR3 has 14 amino acids. The junction had 7 bases not matched to a gene; V was cut back by 5 bases and J by 4 bases. This CDR3 is CASSPQGVSYGYTF. CDR3 DNA sequence: TGTGCCAGCAGTCCCCAGGGGGTTAGCTATGGCTACACCTTC.

CDR3 in amino acids: CASSPRTGNLLAEQYF. As DNA, the CDR3 is TGTGCCAGCAGTCCCAGGACAGGGAACCTCCTGGCCGAGCAGTACTTC. This chain connects TRBV12-3 or TRBV12-4 to TRBJ2-7; TRBD1 matches 8 bases. CDR3 length: 16 amino acids. V was clipped by 5 bases and J by 6 bases; unmatched bases: 15.

This chain uses TRBV5-1 with TRBJ2-3; the D gene could be TRBD1 or TRBD2 (6 bases each). This CDR3 spans 18 amino acids. The V gene lost 4 bases and the J gene lost 2 bases, with 23 bases spanning the gap. Germline V gives CDR1 SGHRS, CDR2 YFSETQ. The CDR3 region is CASSPQAGRGVLTDTQYF. In nucleotides, the CDR3 is TGCGCCAGCAGCCCCCAGGCAGGAAGGGGGGTTCTCACAGATACGCAGTATTTT.

This clonotype appeared once. The chain is built from TRBV19 and TRBJ2-3; no firm D call. CDR1 LNHDA and CDR2 SQIVND come from the germline V gene (reference sequence). Deletions cut 5 bases from V and 2 bases from J, with 11 bases between. CDR3 length: 14 residues. The CDR3 loop is CASSYGTNTDTQYF. The DNA of the CDR3 is TGTGCCAGTAGTTACGGCACAAACACAGATACGCAGTATTTT.

The chain couples TRBV12-3 or TRBV12-4 to TRBJ2-5, with D perhaps TRBD1 (6 bases). There are 13 residues in the CDR3. The V gene lost 2 bases and the J gene lost 4 bases, with 8 bases spanning the gap. Here the CDR3 DNA reads TGTGCCAGCAGTTTAAGAGGGGGAGAGACCCAGTACTTC. Translated: CASSLRGGETQYF.

This sequence joins TRBV20-1 and TRBJ2-2, with a tentative D call TRBD2 (5 bases). Looked up from germline, CDR1 is DFQATT and CDR2 is SNEGSKA (reference sequence). There are 14 residues in the CDR3. The V end lost 6 bases, the J end lost 1 base, and 12 bases lay between the germline ends. The CDR3 coding sequence is TGCAGTGCCACGATCGGGGTGAACACCGGGGAGCTGTTTTTT. This translates into CSATIGVNTGELFF.

The chain employs TRBV23-1 and TRBJ2-5; 7 nucleotides line up with TRBD1. TRBV23-1 is given ORF status, its function remaining uncertain. V shed 2 bases, J shed 4 bases, and the junction held 13 bases outside the gene matches. The CDR3 sequence is 17 residues long. Here the CDR3 reads CASSQRATGWMLETQYF. CDR3 bases: TGCGCCAGCAGTCAACGGGCGACAGGGTGGATGCTAGAGACCCAGTACTTC.

The gene calls are TRBV3-1 and TRBJ1-5; TRBD1 might be the D (5 bases). From germline, CDR1 is LGHDT and CDR2 YNNKEL (reference sequence). This CDR3 comprises 13 residues. Between the trimmed V and J ends, which lost 2 bases and 5 bases, there was a span of 7 bases. The CDR3 nucleotides are TGTGCCAGCAGCCAAATGGGGGATCAGCCCCAGCATTTT. Protein: CASSQMGDQPQHF.

J is TRBJ1-1 and V is TRBV2; maybe TRBD1 (6 bases). Looked up from germline, CDR1 is SNHLY and CDR2 is FYNNEI. The CDR3 runs to 13 residues. Trimming removed 6 bases from V and 4 bases from J, with 12 bases in between. In nucleotides, the CDR3 is TGTGCCAGCAGCGGGGGGCCGGTCACTGAAGCTTTCTTT. It yields the protein CASSGGPVTEAFF.

The chain combines TRBV25-1 with TRBJ2-5, with D perhaps given as TRBD1 or TRBD2 (5 bases each). V was shortened by 7 bases and J by 4 bases, with 13 bases between the two germline ends. CDR3 length: 13 amino acids. Per germline, CDR1 MGHDK and CDR2 SYGVNS. This chain's CDR3 is CASITRGGETQYF. In DNA, the CDR3 is TGTGCCAGCATAACGAGGGGCGGAGAGACCCAGTACTTC.

This sequence joins TRBV20-1 and TRBJ2-3; D possibly corresponds to TRBD2 (6 bases). The CDR3 sequence is 15 residues long. Germline V CDR1 and CDR2: DFQATT, SNEGSKA (reference sequence). V dropped 6 bases and J dropped 2 bases, with 18 bases sitting between them. CDR3 DNA sequence: TGCAGTGCCGTCCGGGGTAGCGGAATCACAGATACGCAGTATTTT. It encodes CSAVRGSGITDTQYF.

This sequence joins TRBV6-5 and TRBJ2-5, with TRBD2 matching over 9 bases. CDR1 and CDR2 from the germline V gene are MNHEY and SVGAGI. This CDR3 is built from 15 residues. Trimming took 5 bases from V and 5 from J; bases not matched to a gene: 9. DNA for the CDR3: TGTGCCAGCAGTAAATATAGCGGGGGAAGGGAGACCCAGTACTTC. Translating it yields CASSKYSGGRETQYF.

This chain joins TRBV5-1 and TRBJ2-3, with 9 positions matching TRBD2. There are 16 residues in the CDR3. CDR1 SGHRS and CDR2 YFSETQ come from the germline V gene. With 1 base clipped from V and 1 base from J, the junction kept 4 bases outside the gene matches. Written as DNA, the CDR3 is TGCGCCAGCAGCTTGCCTAGCGGGGCTCGCACAGATACGCAGTATTTT. Translating gives CASSLPSGARTDTQYF.